The subject of this entry is one TCR beta chain. Its antigen is currently unknown. iRepertoire HTBI primers and Arm-PCR of CDR3 regions built TCR beta libraries. TCRdb recomputed calls from the multiplex PCR reads with MiXCR, one row per CDR3 protein. The table includes under 450,000 distinct CDR3 sequences, 15% to 20% detected once. This record belongs to a study of regulatory T cells in long-lasting Graves disease. Study outcomes and limitations: Favored usage of TRBV28, TRBJ1-2 and TRBJ2-5 was recorded in persistent disease.

Germline trimming cut 2 bases from V and 8 bases from J; bases unmatched to any gene: 5. Germline V gene data show CDR1 as LGHNA and CDR2 as YNFKEQ. This CDR3 has 14 amino acids. Time point meaning: newly diagnosed GD, antithyroid drugs for less than 3 months. RNA extracted from PBMCs served as the sequencing template. An endocrinology department located in Xi'an, China, was where the patients came from. These data were also reused for a study on T cells in Graves' hyperthyroidism and ophthalmopathy. That source notes: Clinical symptoms, serum thyroxine and TRAb, thyroid ultrasound and orbital computed tomography together formed the diagnostic basis.

The sequencing used peripheral blood mononuclear cells (PBMCs), collected at new diagnosis, from a patient treated with antithyroid drugs. The receptor was isolated from a woman aged 18-35 years with Graves disease. The genes are TRBV4-2 and TRBJ1-4; 7 bases line up with TRBD1. The CDR3 DNA follows: TGTGCCAGCAGCCAAACCGACAGGGAGGAAAAACTGTTTTTT. Translated: CASSQTDREEKLFF.